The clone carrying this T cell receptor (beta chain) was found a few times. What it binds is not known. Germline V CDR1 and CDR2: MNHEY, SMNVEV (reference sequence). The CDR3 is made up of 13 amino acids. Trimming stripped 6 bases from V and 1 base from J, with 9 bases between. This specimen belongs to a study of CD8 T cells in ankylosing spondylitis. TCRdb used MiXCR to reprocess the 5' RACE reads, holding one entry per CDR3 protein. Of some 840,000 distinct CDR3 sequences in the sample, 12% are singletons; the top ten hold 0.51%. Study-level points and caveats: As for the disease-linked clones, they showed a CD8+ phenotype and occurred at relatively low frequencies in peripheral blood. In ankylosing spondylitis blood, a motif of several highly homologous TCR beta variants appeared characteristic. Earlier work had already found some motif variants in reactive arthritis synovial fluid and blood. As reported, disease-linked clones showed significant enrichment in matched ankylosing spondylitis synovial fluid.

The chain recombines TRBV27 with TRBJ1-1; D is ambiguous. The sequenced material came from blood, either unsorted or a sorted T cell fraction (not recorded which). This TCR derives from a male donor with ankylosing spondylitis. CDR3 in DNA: TGTGCCAGCAGGAGGCCGGGGAACACTGAAGCTTTCTTT. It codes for CASRRPGNTEAFF.